A selection of T cell receptor beta chains follows, all from one sample in a study of T-cell reconstitution after alpha-beta-depleted transplantation in children. TCRdb re-analysed the PCR reads in MiXCR, keeping a single row per CDR3 protein. Of 900,000 or so distinct CDR3 sequences listed, roughly 15% are singletons. The sequences come from PBMCs, mostly from graft donor cells, collected 360 days after TCRalphabeta/CD19-depleted stem cell transplant. The receptors were gathered from a male patient younger than 18 who had a stem cell transplant for acute lymphoblastic leukemia, so the T cells may come from the graft donor. Each CDR3 is given with its conserved first and last residue. The order of the fields is clone size, D gene, V gene, J gene, CDR3 protein, CDR3 DNA. A D gene is named only where the DNA matches it firmly. Clone sizes are given selectively: once, few, many, or a class where the clone is expanded.

few	-	TRBV12-3/TRBV12-4	TRBJ2-3	CASSPRLGGTDTQYF	TGTGCCAGCAGTCCGCGACTAGGGGGCACAGATACGCAGTATTTT
-	TRBD1	TRBV3-1	TRBJ2-7	CASSQTGTGGGEQYF	TGTGCCAGCAGCCAAACCGGGACAGGGGGCGGAGAGCAGTACTTC
-	-	TRBV11-2	TRBJ2-6	CASSLDPGILLSGANVLTF	TGTGCCAGCAGCTTAGATCCGGGGATACTACTCTCTGGGGCCAACGTCCTGACTTTC
few	TRBD2	TRBV4-1	TRBJ2-2	CASSQDNPSGSKGGELFF	TGCGCCAGCAGCCAAGATAACCCTAGCGGGAGTAAGGGGGGGGAGCTGTTTTTT
-	TRBD1	TRBV27	TRBJ2-2	CASSHLQGANGELFF	TGTGCCAGCAGTCATTTACAGGGGGCCAACGGGGAGCTGTTTTTT
many	-	TRBV24-1	TRBJ2-1	CATVGPGPSYNEQFF	TGTGCCACCGTGGGGCCCGGCCCCTCCTACAATGAGCAGTTCTTC
-	TRBD2	TRBV7-9	TRBJ2-3	CASSLLAAHTDTQYF	TGTGCCAGCAGCTTACTAGCGGCTCACACAGATACGCAGTATTTT
many	TRBD1	TRBV20-1	TRBJ2-7	CSAGTGPYEQYF	TGCAGTGCTGGGACAGGGCCCTACGAGCAGTACTTC
-	-	TRBV6-5	TRBJ1-1	CASSYGIGGNTEAFF	TGTGCCAGCAGTTACGGTATAGGAGGGAACACTGAAGCTTTCTTT
-	TRBD2	TRBV29-1	TRBJ2-1	CSVEVLGLALGNEQFF	TGCAGCGTTGAAGTCTTAGGACTAGCGCTTGGGAATGAGCAGTTCTTC
few	TRBD2	TRBV10-3	TRBJ2-3	CAISVGLAGGPTDTQYF	TGTGCCATCAGTGTGGGACTAGCGGGAGGGCCGACAGATACGCAGTATTTT
few	TRBD2	TRBV15	TRBJ2-2	CATSIGLAGGPGTGELFF	TGTGCCACCAGCATCGGACTAGCGGGAGGGCCTGGCACCGGGGAGCTGTTTTTT
-	TRBD1	TRBV29-1	TRBJ1-4	CSVEGETGSNEKLFF	TGCAGCGTTGAAGGGGAGACAGGGTCGAATGAAAAACTGTTTTTT
many	-	TRBV12-3/TRBV12-4	TRBJ2-7	CASSLRTPYEQYF	TGTGCCAGCAGTCTGCGGACACCCTACGAGCAGTACTTC
few	-	TRBV7-3	TRBJ2-5	CASSPGHQSGETQYF	TGTGCCAGCAGCCCCGGACACCAGAGCGGGGAGACCCAGTACTTC
few	TRBD2	TRBV9	TRBJ2-1	CASSVDPGLAGPNEQFF	TGTGCCAGCAGCGTAGACCCGGGACTAGCGGGCCCCAATGAGCAGTTCTTC
-	-	TRBV28	TRBJ1-2	CASSLSQGRTNYGYTF	TGTGCCAGCAGTTTATCCCAGGGGCGGACTAACTATGGCTACACCTTC
-	-	TRBV6-5	TRBJ2-5	CASSSPTNQETQYF	TGTGCCAGCAGTTCCCCGACTAACCAAGAGACCCAGTACTTC
few	TRBD1	TRBV6-4	TRBJ2-7	CASSDTTGGSYEQYF	TGTGCCAGCAGTGACACGACAGGGGGCTCCTACGAGCAGTACTTC
few	-	TRBV4-3	TRBJ2-3	CASSQDFSGTDTQYF	TGCGCCAGCAGCCAAGATTTTAGCGGCACAGATACGCAGTATTTT
-	-	TRBV6-5	TRBJ2-1	CASGGTSPYNEQFF	TGTGCCAGCGGAGGCACTAGTCCCTACAATGAGCAGTTCTTC
-	TRBD2	TRBV14	TRBJ2-3	CASSQEAGLALDTQYF	TGTGCCAGCAGCCAAGAAGCAGGACTAGCTCTCGATACGCAGTATTTT
once	-	TRBV20-1	TRBJ2-4	CSARGILAKNIQYF	TGCAGTGCTAGAGGGATACTAGCCAAAAACATTCAGTACTTC
few	-	TRBV12-3/TRBV12-4	TRBJ2-7	CASSYGGAVYEQYF	TGTGCCAGCAGTTATGGGGGGGCAGTATACGAGCAGTACTTC
many	-	TRBV4-1	TRBJ2-5	CASGLDLEETQYF	TGCGCCAGCGGACTCGACTTAGAAGAGACCCAGTACTTC
few	TRBD1	TRBV19	TRBJ2-1	CAVGSFETGGHNEQFF	TGTGCCGTCGGGTCGTTTGAGACAGGGGGCCACAATGAGCAGTTCTTC
-	-	TRBV12-3/TRBV12-4	TRBJ2-2	CASSSQGITGELFF	TGTGCCAGCAGTTCCCAGGGAATCACCGGGGAGCTGTTTTTT
-	-	TRBV11-2	TRBJ2-2	CASSPLLPNTGELFF	TGTGCCAGCAGCCCTCTACTTCCGAACACCGGGGAGCTGTTTTTT
-	-	TRBV29-1	TRBJ1-2	CSVVRATGYTF	TGCAGCGTTGTCAGGGCTACTGGCTACACCTTC
-	-	TRBV5-1	TRBJ2-3	CASSRAADTQYF	TGCGCCAGCAGCCGGGCGGCAGATACGCAGTATTTT
-	-	TRBV11-2	TRBJ1-5	CASSLNIDSNQPQHF	TGTGCCAGCAGCCTAAATATAGACAGCAATCAGCCCCAGCATTTT
few	TRBD1	TRBV27	TRBJ1-1	CASSQGTGGAFF	TGTGCCAGCAGTCAAGGGACAGGGGGAGCTTTCTTT
-	TRBD1	TRBV5-1	TRBJ1-3	CASSLEGQGKYLVGNTIYF	TGCGCCAGCAGCTTGGAAGGACAGGGGAAGTACTTGGTTGGAAACACCATATATTTT
-	-	TRBV18	TRBJ1-5	CASSPVGGPGNQPQHF	TGTGCCAGCTCACCAGTGGGGGGGCCGGGCAATCAGCCCCAGCATTTT
few	-	TRBV3-1	TRBJ2-7	CASSHRFSSYEQYF	TGTGCCAGCAGCCACAGATTCTCCTCCTACGAGCAGTACTTC
-	TRBD2	TRBV29-1	TRBJ2-1	CSATLAGGNSYNEQFF	TGCAGCGCGACACTAGCGGGAGGGAATTCCTACAATGAGCAGTTCTTC
-	TRBD2	TRBV5-1	TRBJ2-3	CASSLWTSGRAEADTQYF	TGCGCCAGCAGCTTGTGGACTAGCGGGAGGGCTGAGGCAGATACGCAGTATTTT
few	TRBD1	TRBV7-8	TRBJ2-7	CASSVTGGPTYEQYF	TGTGCCAGCAGCGTGACAGGGGGACCCACCTACGAGCAGTACTTC
-	-	TRBV7-9	TRBJ2-1	CASSAEAPNEQFF	TGTGCCAGCAGCGCGGAGGCTCCGAATGAGCAGTTCTTC
-	TRBD1	TRBV27	TRBJ2-2	CASSAEGASTGELFF	TGTGCCAGCAGTGCAGAGGGGGCGAGCACCGGGGAGCTGTTTTTT
-	-	TRBV5-1	TRBJ1-2	CASSIRTVNYYGYTF	TGCGCCAGCAGCATCAGGACAGTCAACTACTATGGCTACACCTTC